A selection of T cell receptor beta chains follows, all from one sample in a study of Ad26.COV2.S vaccination and SARS-CoV-2 variants. Clones were sequenced by immunoSEQ multiplex PCR, and TCRdb holds only the in-frame ones, with some missing. The table has 350,000 to 450,000 clones, around 86% seen once. The sample was peripheral blood, taken in a trial of Ad26.COV2.S vaccine versus placebo. The receptor source for this set is a person between 18 and 65 years old who received the Ad26.COV2.S COVID-19 vaccine or a placebo. Each CDR3 is given with its conserved first and last residue. The order of the fields is D gene, clone size, CDR3 length, V gene, J gene, CDR3 protein, CDR3 DNA. A D gene is named only where the DNA matches it firmly. The listing skips clone size in some rows; elsewhere it reads once, few, many or a size class.

>-|-|16|TRBV29-1|TRBJ1-2
CSDFYLIDRSFYGYTF
TGCAGCGACTTTTATTTAATTGACAGGAGCTTCTATGGCTACACCTTC
>-|-|14|TRBV30|TRBJ1-6
CAWSLGQYNSPLHF
TGTGCCTGGAGTTTAGGACAGTATAATTCACCCCTCCACTTT
>TRBD1|-|13|TRBV27|TRBJ2-7
CASSYGTGYEQYF
TGTGCCAGCAGTTACGGGACAGGCTACGAGCAGTACTTC
>-|once|15|TRBV6-5|TRBJ1-5
CASSHGISKNQPQHF
TGTGCCAGCAGTCACGGGATTTCAAAAAATCAGCCCCAGCATTTT
>-|-|16|TRBV7-6|TRBJ1-2
CASSLARSGEYYGYTF
TGTGCCAGCAGCTTAGCACGGTCGGGGGAGTACTATGGCTACACCTTC
>-|-|16|TRBV28|TRBJ1-5
CASISTPIIRNQPQHF
TGTGCCAGCATTTCGACCCCAATCATACGCAATCAGCCCCAGCATTTT
>-|-|14|TRBV7-9|TRBJ1-2
CASSLGQGSGGYTF
TGTGCCAGCAGCTTAGGTCAGGGAAGCGGTGGCTACACCTTC
>TRBD1|-|16|TRBV24-1|TRBJ2-5
CATSDPGQGGQETQYF
TGTGCCACCAGTGACCCCGGACAGGGAGGTCAAGAGACCCAGTACTTC
>TRBD1|-|13|TRBV3-1/TRBV3-2|TRBJ1-2
CASSQEQGNGYTF
TGTGCCAGCAGCCAAGAACAGGGGAATGGCTACACCTTC
>-|-|15|TRBV18|TRBJ1-3
CASSPPGVAGNTIYF
TGTGCCAGCTCACCACCAGGGGTTGCCGGAAACACCATATATTTT
>-|few|15|TRBV3-1/TRBV3-2|TRBJ2-1
CASSQVGQYYNEQFF
TGTGCCAGCAGCCAAGTAGGACAGTACTACAATGAGCAGTTCTTC
>-|-|13|TRBV6-2/TRBV6-3|TRBJ1-5
CASSYPKDQPQHF
TGTGCCAGCAGTTACCCCAAGGATCAGCCCCAGCATTTT
>-|-|15|TRBV3-1/TRBV3-2|TRBJ1-1
CASSQPRRTNTEAFF
TGTGCCAGCAGCCAACCCCGGCGGACGAACACTGAAGCTTTCTTT
>-|-|16|TRBV4-3|TRBJ2-3
CASSQGSEPYTDTQYF
TGCGCCAGCAGCCAAGGGAGCGAGCCTTACACAGATACGCAGTATTTT
>TRBD1|-|16|TRBV5-4|TRBJ1-4
CASSLRGTGVNEKLFF
TGTGCCAGCAGCTTGAGGGGGACAGGGGTTAATGAAAAACTGTTTTTT
>TRBD1|-|11|TRBV14|TRBJ1-2
CASSPGGGYTF
TGTGCCAGCTCCCCAGGGGGTGGCTACACCTTC
>-|-|13|TRBV27|TRBJ1-5
CASSLGRRQPQHF
TGTGCCAGCAGTTTAGGTCGGAGACAGCCCCAGCATTTT
>-|-|15|TRBV19|TRBJ2-5
CASSIGGTPQETQYF
TGTGCCAGTAGTATAGGAGGGACACCCCAAGAGACCCAGTACTTC
>TRBD2|few|16|TRBV27|TRBJ2-1
CASSLHPAGAYNEQFF
TGTGCCAGCAGTTTACACCCGGCGGGGGCCTACAATGAGCAGTTCTTC
>TRBD2|-|14|TRBV9|TRBJ2-3
CASSGTSGTDTQYF
TGTGCCAGCTCCGGGACTAGCGGAACAGATACGCAGTATTTT
>TRBD2|-|16|TRBV19|TRBJ2-2
CASSGGARANTGELFF
TGTGCCAGTTCGGGGGGGGCCAGGGCGAACACCGGGGAGCTGTTTTTT
>-|-|16|TRBV7-9|TRBJ1-1
CASSPTALPMNTEAFF
TGTGCCAGCAGCCCGACAGCCCTACCGATGAACACTGAAGCTTTCTTT
>-|once|14|TRBV19|TRBJ2-7
CASNGVWGVGEQYF
TGTGCCAGTAATGGGGTTTGGGGTGTTGGCGAGCAGTACTTC
>-|-|9|TRBV12-3/TRBV12-4|TRBJ1-1
CASSPRAFF
TGTGCCAGCAGTCCTCGGGCTTTCTTT
>-|-|15|TRBV19|TRBJ1-5
CASTPRGGINQPQHF
TGTGCCAGTACCCCACGTGGAGGGATAAATCAGCCCCAGCATTTT
>-|-|16|TRBV6-5|TRBJ1-5
CASSYSVPRNNQPQHF
TGTGCCAGCAGTTACTCGGTCCCCCGGAACAATCAGCCCCAGCATTTT
>-|-|13|TRBV11-3|TRBJ1-6
CASSVGWNSPLHF
TGTGCCAGCAGTGTAGGCTGGAATTCACCCCTCCACTTT
>-|-|14|TRBV30|TRBJ2-3
CAWTKDRSTDTQYF
TGTGCCTGGACCAAGGATAGAAGCACAGATACGCAGTATTTT
>-|few|12|TRBV5-8|TRBJ2-3
CASSAPGNTQYF
TGTGCCAGCAGCGCGCCAGGGAATACGCAGTATTTT
>TRBD1|-|14|TRBV6-2/TRBV6-3|TRBJ1-1
CASSNPGQGRRAFF
TGTGCCAGCAGCAATCCCGGACAGGGAAGGAGAGCTTTCTTT
>-|-|13|TRBV12-3/TRBV12-4|TRBJ2-2
CASRANPGGELFF
TGTGCCAGCAGAGCCAACCCCGGGGGGGAGCTGTTTTTT
>-|-|14|TRBV11-3|TRBJ2-2
CASSLRPTSGELFF
TGTGCCAGCAGCCTCCGGCCGACTTCCGGGGAGCTGTTTTTT
>-|once|16|TRBV2|TRBJ1-3
CASSEEGEWAGNTIYF
TGTGCCAGCAGTGAAGAAGGGGAATGGGCTGGAAACACCATATATTTT
>-|-|14|TRBV7-2|TRBJ2-7
CASSPDRYSYEQYF
TGTGCCAGCAGCCCAGACAGGTACTCCTACGAGCAGTACTTC
>TRBD1|-|16|TRBV5-8|TRBJ2-3
CASSLLQGAPTDTQYF
TGTGCCAGCAGCTTGTTGCAGGGGGCGCCCACAGATACGCAGTATTTT
>-|-|16|TRBV19|TRBJ1-2
CASSRGRVWTNYGYTF
TGTGCCAGTAGTAGGGGCCGAGTTTGGACTAACTATGGCTACACCTTC
>-|-|14|TRBV3-1/TRBV3-2|TRBJ2-3
CASSRGWDTDTQYF
TGTGCCAGCAGTCGGGGATGGGACACAGATACGCAGTATTTT
>TRBD1|many|16|TRBV5-1|TRBJ1-2
CASSLQYNRGQEGYTF
TGCGCCAGCAGCTTGCAGTATAACAGGGGGCAGGAAGGCTACACCTTC
>TRBD1|-|15|TRBV5-6|TRBJ2-3
CASSSTGENTDTQYF
TGTGCCAGCAGCTCGACAGGGGAGAACACAGATACGCAGTATTTT
>TRBD2|medium-sized|15|TRBV6-1|TRBJ2-2
CASSEEGRDTGELFF
TGTGCCAGCAGTGAAGAGGGGAGGGACACCGGGGAGCTGTTTTTT
>TRBD2|-|13|TRBV7-9|TRBJ2-3
CASLAGGTDTQYF
TGTGCCAGCTTAGCGGGGGGCACAGATACGCAGTATTTT
>-|-|15|TRBV7-2|TRBJ2-7
CASSLNRARSYEQYF
TGTGCCAGCAGCTTAAACAGGGCTAGGTCCTACGAGCAGTACTTC
>-|-|14|TRBV6-6|TRBJ1-1
CASGIPTGSTEAFF
TGTGCCAGCGGAATACCTACAGGGAGCACTGAAGCTTTCTTT
>TRBD1|-|13|TRBV12-3/TRBV12-4|TRBJ1-2
CASITGQATGYTF
TGTGCCAGCATCACCGGACAGGCCACTGGCTACACCTTC
>TRBD1|-|14|TRBV30|TRBJ2-7
CAWSVGTGLSEQYF
TGTGCCTGGAGTGTGGGGACAGGCCTCTCCGAGCAGTACTTC
>-|-|14|TRBV9|TRBJ2-6
CASSESSGANVLTF
TGTGCCAGCAGCGAGAGCTCTGGGGCCAACGTCCTGACTTTC
>TRBD2|-|15|TRBV7-3|TRBJ2-5
CASSLGTSGQETQYF
TGTGCCAGCAGCCTCGGGACTAGCGGACAAGAGACCCAGTACTTC
>-|-|12|TRBV12-3/TRBV12-4|TRBJ2-5
CASSPSWETQYF
TGTGCCAGCAGTCCCTCCTGGGAGACCCAGTACTTC
>TRBD1|-|16|TRBV19|TRBJ1-2
CASSLNPEDRGYGYTF
TGTGCCAGTAGTCTAAATCCTGAGGACAGGGGTTATGGCTACACCTTC
>-|-|13|TRBV7-2|TRBJ1-2
CASSLGGNYGYTF
TGTGCCAGCAGCTTGGGCGGTAACTATGGCTACACCTTC
>-|-|17|TRBV5-4|TRBJ2-7
CASSSDPGHQSSYEQYF
TGTGCCAGCAGCTCAGATCCGGGACACCAAAGCTCCTACGAGCAGTACTTC
>-|-|18|TRBV7-9|TRBJ1-6
CASSSIRSIGGKGSPLHF
TGTGCCAGCAGCTCTATCCGTTCAATAGGGGGGAAAGGGTCACCCCTCCACTTT
>-|-|17|TRBV3-1/TRBV3-2|TRBJ1-6
CASSPPLGATGNSPLHF
TGTGCCAGCAGCCCACCGCTTGGTGCAACGGGAAATTCACCCCTCCACTTT
>TRBD2|-|14|TRBV3-1/TRBV3-2|TRBJ2-3
CASSRTSGGHTQYF
TGTGCCAGCAGCCGGACTAGCGGGGGGCATACGCAGTATTTT
>-|-|14|TRBV5-6|TRBJ1-1
CASSLEVSLDEAFF
TGTGCCAGCAGCTTGGAGGTCAGTTTAGATGAAGCTTTCTTT